This TCR beta chain was identified during a study of neurological immune-mediated disorders. As for the cDNA, it was generated by 5'RACE with 10-nucleotide random UMIs. In TCRdb, the 5' RACE reads were re-called with MiXCR into one record per CDR3 protein. Among some 66,000 distinct CDR3 sequences listed, 3.4% were seen once. This CDR3 contains 13 residues. V lost 5 bases to trimming and J lost 5 bases; unmatched junction nucleotides: 3. The germline V gene has CDR1 SGHRS and CDR2 YFSETQ. This clonotype was observed at least ten times. V and J are TRBV5-1 and TRBJ2-1; 8 bases are shared with TRBD1. This receptor was obtained from a man between 35 and 55 years old with multiple sclerosis. The specimen was PBMCs. The CDR3 DNA sequence: TGCGCCAGCAGACAGGGGGTAAACAATGAGCAGTTCTTC. Protein: CASRQGVNNEQFF.